The 31 T cell receptor beta chains listed next were all sequenced from one sample in a study of shared clonotypes between healthy human individuals. Using immunoSEQ multiplex PCR, the repertoire was profiled, and TCRdb retains in-frame clones only, with some absent. The data hold about 2,500,000 clones, with around nine tenths observed a single time. Sequenced sample: naive CD4+ T cells sorted from blood. Subset specified: CD45RA+ positively selected. Source of these receptors: a man aged 18 to 35 in good health.

The chain carries TRBV7-2 and TRBJ1-4, with 9 nucleotides matching TRBD1. Germline V lookup: CDR1 SGHTA, CDR2 FQGNSA. The CDR3 has 15 amino acids. Losses at the gene ends were 1 base for V and 8 bases for J; bases not matched to a gene: 5. The CDR3 DNA is TGTGCCAGCAGCTTAGACCGGGGGACAGGGGAAAAACTGTTTTTT. The encoded protein is CASSLDRGTGEKLFF.

This sequence joins TRBV21-1 and TRBJ2-1; the tabulated D call, TRBD2, remains unverified against the DNA. TRBV21-1 is tagged as a pseudogene. The CDR3 runs 14 residues. In DNA form, the CDR3 reads TGTGCCAGCAGCAAAATCTGCGTGGTGGAGGGTTCGGTCTTC. Translation: CASSKICVVEGSVF.

This sequence joins TRBV6-5 and TRBJ2-2, with D perhaps TRBD1 or TRBD2 (5 bases each). Germline values: CDR1 MNHEY, CDR2 SVGAGI. The CDR3 has 14 residues. Trimming shortened V by 0 bases and J by 6 bases, and 8 bases separated the two germline ends. CDR3 region: CASSYSVGAGELFF. In DNA, the CDR3 is TGTGCCAGCAGTTACTCGGTGGGGGCCGGGGAGCTGTTTTTT.

The chain employs TRBV2 and TRBJ2-2; the D call may be TRBD1 or TRBD2 (5 bases each). V was pared by 7 bases and J by 5 bases, with 14 bases between. The CDR3 length is 14 residues. Germline-derived CDR1 and CDR2 are SNHLY and FYNNEI. CDR3 loop: CASTWTGRTGELFF. The CDR3 nucleotides read TGTGCCAGCACCTGGACGGGGCGGACCGGGGAGCTGTTTTTT.

The V call is TRBV29-1, the J call TRBJ1-4, with D tentatively TRBD1 (5 bases). Trimming cost V 7 bases and J 1 base, with 13 bases left between them. In germline, CDR1 is SQVTM, CDR2 ANQGSEA. The CDR3 sequence is 14 residues long. The CDR3 DNA sequence: TGCAGCGCTGGCGTGGGGGTAACTAATGAAAAACTGTTTTTT. Its translation is CSAGVGVTNEKLFF.

The V and J genes are TRBV27 and TRBJ1-1, with D possibly being TRBD1 (6 bases). The CDR3 length is 15 residues. V was trimmed by 2 bases and J by 6 bases, leaving 16 bases between them. Germline CDR1 and CDR2: MNHEY and SMNVEV (reference sequence). The CDR3 region is CASSLTPQGYAEAFF. The DNA of the CDR3 is TGTGCCAGCAGTTTAACCCCGCAGGGGTACGCTGAAGCTTTCTTT.

The chain couples TRBV4-1 to TRBJ2-3; D remains ambiguous. Trimming left V 1 base short and J 2 bases short, with 7 bases between. In germline, CDR1 is MGHRA, CDR2 YSYEKL. This CDR3 is built from 14 residues. CDR3 in amino acids: CASSQGGDTDTQYF. The CDR3 nucleotides are TGCGCCAGCAGCCAAGGAGGAGACACAGATACGCAGTATTTT.

This sequence joins TRBV19 and TRBJ2-2, with D uncertain. The CDR3 has 12 amino acids. V gave up 5 bases and J gave up 4 bases, with 5 bases separating them. The germline gives CDR1 LNHDA, CDR2 SQIVND (reference sequence). Written as DNA, the CDR3 is TGTGCCAGTAGTCTTATCACCGGGGAGCTGTTTTTT. Translation gives CASSLITGELFF.

This clone was counted only a few times. V is TRBV5-4 and J is TRBJ1-1, with D tentatively TRBD1 (5 bases). The CDR3 runs 13 residues. The V end lost 3 bases, the J end lost 3 bases, and 9 bases lay between the germline ends. Germline V CDR1 and CDR2: SGHNT, YYREEE (reference sequence). The CDR3 sequence: CASSWGRDTEAFF. The CDR3 coding sequence is TGTGCCAGCAGCTGGGGACGTGACACTGAAGCTTTCTTT. Using reference TRBV5-4 and TRBJ1-1 for the parts outside the CDR3, the full variable domain is ETGVTQSPTHLIKTRGQQVTLRCSSQSGHNTVSWYQQALGQGPQFIFQYYREEENGRGNFPPRFSGLQFPNYSSELNVNALELDDSALYLCASSWGRDTEAFFGQGTRLTVV.

The chain uses TRBV6-1 and TRBJ1-5; D not certain. The CDR3 length is 14 residues. Germline CDR1 reads MNHNS; CDR2 reads SASEGT. V was clipped by 8 bases and J by 1 base, with 12 bases between them. The CDR3 sequence: CASWASGSNQPQHF. As DNA, the CDR3 is TGTGCCAGCTGGGCCAGCGGAAGCAATCAGCCCCAGCATTTT.

This clone was seen only once. This chain links TRBV10-1 with TRBJ2-3, with D perhaps given as TRBD1 or TRBD2 (5 bases each). Germline lookup yields CDR1 WNHNN and CDR2 SYGVQD (reference sequence). The CDR3 sequence is 14 residues long. Trimming took off 4 bases at V and 7 bases at J, with 15 bases between the two ends. CDR3: CASSGPGPGYTQYF. CDR3 coding DNA: TGCGCCAGCAGTGGTCCGGGACCAGGGTATACGCAGTATTTT.

The chain uses TRBV10-3 and TRBJ2-3, with D perhaps TRBD1 (6 bases). CDR3 size: 15 residues. V lost 2 bases and J lost 0, with 9 bases in between. Per the germline V gene, CDR1 is ENHRY and CDR2 is SYGVKD. CDR3 nucleotide sequence: TGTGCCATCAGTGAGAACAGGGCAAGCACAGATACGCAGTATTTT. This gives the protein CAISENRASTDTQYF.

The V gene is TRBV28, the J gene TRBJ1-1; D is unclear. V lost 0 bases and J lost 1, with 6 bases in between. Looked up from germline, CDR1 is MDHEN and CDR2 is SYDVKM. This CDR3 contains 14 residues. The CDR3 DNA reads as TGTGCCAGCAGTTTATGGCAGACGAACACTGAAGCTTTCTTT. The encoded protein is CASSLWQTNTEAFF.

The J gene is TRBJ2-1, the V gene TRBV11-3; TRBD2 aligns across 8 bases. The CDR3 runs 15 residues. After removal of 2 bases from V and 6 bases from J, the junction contained 6 bases not matched to a gene. Germline V CDR1 and CDR2: SGHNT, YENEEA. CDR3 coding DNA: TGTGCCAGCAGCTTATCTGCGGGAGGTGTCAATGAGCAGTTCTTC. It translates to CASSLSAGGVNEQFF.

The rearrangement links TRBV28 to TRBJ2-7; D call uncertain. CDR3 length: 12 residues. Germline loops: CDR1 MDHEN, CDR2 SYDVKM. With 8 bases removed from V and 5 bases from J, the gap between germline ends came to 13 bases. DNA of the CDR3: TGTGCCAGCGGCCCCCCAGGTAACGAGCAGTACTTC. It encodes CASGPPGNEQYF.

The chain joins TRBV5-6 to TRBJ2-5; 8 positions agree with TRBD2. Losses at the gene ends were 1 base for V and 5 bases for J; bases not matched to a gene: 7. Germline-derived CDR1 and CDR2 are SGHDT and YYEEEE. This CDR3 is 15 amino acids long. CDR3 amino acids: CASSLLTGGAETQYF. The CDR3 DNA follows: TGTGCCAGCAGCTTGCTTACGGGGGGGGCCGAGACCCAGTACTTC.

The CDR3 DNA follows: TGCAGTACAGGGGTTGAGACCCAGTACTTC. Amino acids: CSTGVETQYF. This chain connects TRBV20-1 to TRBJ2-5; 7 bases agree with TRBD1. Germline CDR1 and CDR2: DFQATT and SNEGSKA (reference sequence). The CDR3 sequence is 10 residues long. V was pared by 8 bases and J by 5 bases, with 2 bases of the junction left unmatched.

CDR3 DNA sequence: TGTGCCAGCAGCTTGCTAGGTCAGGGGGAAGGGTCCTACGAGCAGTACTTC. Translating it yields CASSLLGQGEGSYEQYF. The chain employs TRBV5-6 and TRBJ2-7; 7 positions agree with TRBD1. This CDR3 is 17 amino acids long. Trimming removed 1 base from V and 1 base from J; junction bases left unmatched: 11. Germline V gives CDR1 SGHDT, CDR2 YYEEEE. Filled out from reference TRBV5-6 and TRBJ2-7, the complete variable domain reads DAGVTQSPTHLIKTRGQQVTLRCSPKSGHDTVSWYQQALGQGPQFIFQYYEEEERQRGNFPDRFSGHQFPNYSSELNVNALLLGDSALYLCASSLLGQGEGSYEQYFGPGTRLTVT.

The V call is TRBV5-4, the J call TRBJ2-7; D is possibly TRBD1 or TRBD2 (5 bases each). Germline V CDR1 and CDR2: SGHNT, YYREEE (reference sequence). Trimming took 3 bases from V and 6 from J, leaving 16 bases between them. The length of the CDR3 is 14 residues. This CDR3 is CASSSGTSPREQYF. Written as DNA, the CDR3 is TGTGCCAGCAGCTCCGGGACCAGCCCTCGCGAGCAGTACTTC. Based on the CDR3 plus reference TRBV5-4 and TRBJ2-7, the full variable domain is ETGVTQSPTHLIKTRGQQVTLRCSSQSGHNTVSWYQQALGQGPQFIFQYYREEENGRGNFPPRFSGLQFPNYSSELNVNALELDDSALYLCASSSGTSPREQYFGPGTRLTVT.

V gene TRBV10-3 combines with J gene TRBJ2-7; D is possibly TRBD2 (6 bases). Deletions cut 2 bases from V and 2 bases from J, with 22 bases between. CDR3 length: 18 residues. The germline V gene has CDR1 ENHRY and CDR2 SYGVKD. The CDR3 spells CAISEGVAVSRVAYEQYF. Written as DNA, the CDR3 is TGTGCCATCAGTGAGGGAGTAGCGGTAAGCAGAGTAGCCTACGAGCAGTACTTC.

Of note for this clone: Other DNA sequences from this sample encode an identical CDR3 as well. This chain connects TRBV18 to TRBJ2-5, with D maybe TRBD2 (5 bases). The germline gives CDR1 KGHSH, CDR2 LQKENI. V lost 6 bases and J 2 bases, leaving 10 bases between the germline ends. CDR3 length: 13 amino acids. Here the CDR3 DNA reads TGTGCCAGCTCCCCCTCGGGACAAGAGACCCAGTACTTC. This gives the protein CASSPSGQETQYF.

The DNA for the CDR3 is TGCGCCAGCAGCTTTGGGAGGGGCACTGAAGCTTTCTTT. It codes for CASSFGRGTEAFF. The chain recombines TRBV5-1 with TRBJ1-1; maybe TRBD1 (5 bases). V shed 2 bases and J shed 4 bases, with 9 bases lying between them. Per germline, CDR1 SGHRS and CDR2 YFSETQ. There are 13 residues in the CDR3.

Of note for this clone: Other nucleotide sequences from this sample produce the same CDR3. The chain uses TRBV30 and TRBJ1-1; D is ambiguous. The CDR3 loop spans 13 amino acids. V was trimmed by 0 bases and J by 0 bases, leaving 5 bases between them. Germline CDR1 and CDR2: GTSNPN and SVGIG (reference sequence). Here the CDR3 reads CAWSVSVNTEAFF. As DNA, the CDR3 is TGTGCCTGGAGTGTTTCCGTGAACACTGAAGCTTTCTTT.

The gene calls are TRBV6-4 and TRBJ1-5, with D maybe TRBD1 (5 bases). Germline V gives CDR1 MRHNA, CDR2 SNTAGT. The CDR3 runs to 16 residues. Between the trimmed V and J ends, which lost 5 bases and 1 base, there was a span of 15 bases. This chain's CDR3 is CASSRPGQRSNQPQHF. CDR3 nucleotide sequence: TGTGCCAGCAGTCGCCCAGGGCAGAGGAGCAATCAGCCCCAGCATTTT.

The chain is built from TRBV9 and TRBJ2-3; 9 bases line up with TRBD2. V gave up 0 bases and J gave up 9 bases; unmatched junction bases: 2. Germline V gives CDR1 SGDLS, CDR2 YYNGEE. The CDR3 sequence is 13 residues long. CDR3 sequence: CASSVEREETQYF. DNA of the CDR3: TGTGCCAGCAGCGTAGAGCGGGAGGAGACGCAGTATTTT.

For this clone: This same CDR3 is encoded by further DNA sequences in the sample. The chain links TRBV29-1 to TRBJ2-7; D ambiguous. The CDR3 is 11 amino acids. Looked up from germline, CDR1 is SQVTM and CDR2 is ANQGSEA. Deletions cut 4 bases from V and 1 base from J, with 5 bases between. CDR3 sequence reads: CSVGESYEQYF. For the CDR3, the DNA is TGCAGCGTTGGAGAGTCCTACGAGCAGTACTTC.

This clone appeared once. The J gene is TRBJ1-6, the V gene TRBV19; maybe TRBD1 (5 bases). CDR3 length equals 15 residues. Germline CDR1 LNHDA, CDR2 SQIVND (reference sequence). V was cut by 5 bases and J by 8 bases, with 16 bases left in between. The CDR3 protein is CASSLGTTLDSPLHF. The DNA of the CDR3 is TGTGCCAGTAGTCTCGGGACGACGCTGGATTCACCCCTCCACTTT.

V and J are TRBV29-1 and TRBJ2-3, with D unresolved. This CDR3 comprises 12 residues. Trimming took 1 base from V and 3 from J, leaving 5 bases between them. Germline-derived CDR1 and CDR2 are SQVTM and ANQGSEA. In nucleotides, the CDR3 is TGCAGCGTTGAAGTCCCTACAGATACGCAGTATTTT. Translating it yields CSVEVPTDTQYF.

The chain employs TRBV5-1 and TRBJ2-7; D is unresolved. V was shortened by 3 bases and J by 2 bases, with 9 bases between the two germline ends. The CDR3 sequence is 13 residues long. Germline V CDR1 and CDR2: SGHRS, YFSETQ. For the CDR3, the DNA is TGCGCCAGCAGCTCTCATAGTACCTACGAGCAGTACTTC. It specifies CASSSHSTYEQYF.

This rearrangement joins TRBV7-8 to TRBJ2-7; D may match TRBD1 or TRBD2 (6 bases each). Trimming removed 2 bases from V and 4 bases from J, with 12 bases in between. Germline assignment: CDR1 SGHVS and CDR2 FQNEAQ. This CDR3 has 14 amino acids. CDR3 sequence (DNA): TGTGCCAGCAGCTTATCCCGGGGGCGATACGAGCAGTACTTC. Encoded protein: CASSLSRGRYEQYF.

This chain connects TRBV4-1 to TRBJ1-2; D gene unclear. Germline V CDR1 and CDR2: MGHRA, YSYEKL. V lost 3 bases and J 5 bases, leaving 16 bases between the germline ends. This CDR3 comprises 15 residues. The CDR3 protein is CASSQLHGNPYGYTF. CDR3 in DNA: TGCGCCAGCAGCCAGCTCCACGGGAATCCTTATGGCTACACCTTC.